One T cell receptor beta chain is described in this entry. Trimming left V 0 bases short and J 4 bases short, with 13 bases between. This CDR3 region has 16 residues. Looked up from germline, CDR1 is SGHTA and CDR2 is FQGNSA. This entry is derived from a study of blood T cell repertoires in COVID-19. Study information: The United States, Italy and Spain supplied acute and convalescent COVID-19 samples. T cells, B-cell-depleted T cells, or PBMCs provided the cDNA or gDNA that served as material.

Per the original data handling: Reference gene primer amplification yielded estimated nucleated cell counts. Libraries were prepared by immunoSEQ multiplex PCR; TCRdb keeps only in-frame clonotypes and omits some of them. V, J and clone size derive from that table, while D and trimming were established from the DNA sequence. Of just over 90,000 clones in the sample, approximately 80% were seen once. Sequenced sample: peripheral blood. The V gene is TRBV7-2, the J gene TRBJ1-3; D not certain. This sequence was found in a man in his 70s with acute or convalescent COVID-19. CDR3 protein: CASSLALAISGNTIYF. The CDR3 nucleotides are TGTGCCAGCAGCTTAGCCCTTGCTATTTCCGGAAACACCATATATTTT.